One sample yielded the 5 T cell receptor beta chains listed below, sequenced in a study of T cell responses to AZD1222 COVID-19 vaccine (dated by TCRdb to about 2021). The time point label on this specimen signifies: baseline before first vaccination. The protocol used for the library was the immunoSEQ multiplex PCR assay. What TCRdb holds here is the immuneACCESS table cut down to in-frame rearrangements. Part of the clones is not present; checked against another copy, under half of the missing clones reflect an unresolved V gene, and the others are unexplained. For this sample the table gives 84,000 or so clones, of which about 90% were detected only once. 16% of the sample goes to the ten largest clones. The sequencing here drew on peripheral blood, taken on day 0 of AZD1222 vaccination. Every receptor here comes from an adult in good health.

This chain joins TRBV27 and TRBJ1-3, with D maybe TRBD1 (6 bases). Germline-derived CDR1 and CDR2 are MNHEY and SMNVEV (reference sequence). This CDR3 region has 16 residues. Trimming removed 6 bases from V and 1 base from J, with 16 bases in between. In nucleotides, the CDR3 is TGTGCCAGCAGCCCCTGGGGGGCTGGGTCTGGAAACACCATATATTTT. The encoded protein is CASSPWGAGSGNTIYF.

The V gene is TRBV6-6, the J gene TRBJ1-1; D is possibly TRBD1 (6 bases). The CDR3 loop spans 16 amino acids. V was pared by 6 bases and J by 0 bases, with 17 bases between. Germline CDR1 is MNHNY and CDR2 is SVGAGI (reference sequence). In DNA, the CDR3 is TGTGCCAGCAGCCGCTCCCGGGACACTATGAACACTGAAGCTTTCTTT. Translating it yields CASSRSRDTMNTEAFF.

V and J are TRBV7-9 and TRBJ1-4; the D is unclear. Trimming took off 4 bases at V and 8 bases at J, with 14 bases between the two ends. Germline CDR1 SEHNR, CDR2 FQNEAQ (reference sequence). The CDR3 runs 14 residues. The CDR3 nucleotides read TGTGCCAGCAGCTCGTGGGATTTCGAAGAAAAACTGTTTTTT. It codes for CASSSWDFEEKLFF.

The chain combines TRBV29-1 with TRBJ2-1; D call uncertain. This CDR3 is built from 11 residues. CDR1 is SQVTM and CDR2 is ANQGSEA in the germline V gene. V was clipped by 5 bases and J by 4 bases, with 6 bases between them. CDR3 region: CSVFTYNEQFF. Written as DNA, the CDR3 is TGCAGCGTTTTCACTTACAATGAGCAGTTCTTC.

V gene TRBV29-1 combines with J gene TRBJ2-7, with D tentatively TRBD1 (5 bases). Trimming pared 0 bases from V and 5 bases from J, leaving 17 bases between. The V gene's germline CDR1 is SQVTM and CDR2 ANQGSEA. This CDR3 has 15 amino acids. The CDR3 here is CSVEEDGVREDEQYF. DNA of the CDR3: TGCAGCGTTGAAGAAGACGGCGTCAGGGAAGACGAGCAGTACTTC.